This T cell receptor beta chain was retrieved from a study of blood T cells in healthy people across ages (dated by TCRdb to between 2015 and 2017). Study-wide context: In model experiments, template switching captured roughly one uniquely barcoded TCR beta cDNA molecule for every two T cells. The study measured age-related changes in TCR beta repertoire diversity using deep sequencing normalized with unique cDNA molecular identifiers. The donors were split into four age groups: young (average about 16 years), middle-aged (nearly 40), aged (over 55) and long-lived (approximately 80). Using the same blood draw, the study looked at two additional independent replicas of 1 million unique cDNA reads for two donors, one aged 18 to 30 and the other aged 80 or older.

With regard to this clonotype: The clone's antigen remains unknown. No clone much larger than this one lies a single base away; base qualities are absent.

The library was obtained by 5' RACE. This sample was sequenced with an Illumina HiSeq 2500. The second PCR ran for roughly 6 to 11 cycles and used a J-beta primer mix along with a sample-barcoded 5' primer. A unique molecular identifier was introduced onto each TCR beta cDNA molecule by a template-switch 5' adaptor carrying 12 random nucleotides. Each sample yielded at least 2.5 million CDR3-containing paired-end reads. All of the RNA was converted into first-strand cDNA using the Mint cDNA synthesis kit, with a TRBC-specific oligonucleotide serving as the primer. Following uracil-DNA glycosylase treatment, a first 18-cycle PCR with universal primers M1SS and BC2_uni_R was performed on all cDNA. The authors' pipeline ran thus. Normalization of each sample was performed by random selection of 1 million high-quality reads, each carrying a distinct molecular identifier. Instead of being binned into consensus sequences, reads that shared molecular identifiers were thrown out. MiTCR, set to a Q25 quality threshold and the strictest error-elimination algorithm, was used for CDR3 identification, clonotype clustering and error correction. A nonparametric unseen species model with Euler transformation was used to estimate lower-bound total TCR beta diversity. TCRdb handled the public reads itself, with Q25 trimming in fastp and clone calling in MiXCR, and kept productive beta chains. Rows merge per CDR3 protein into single entries with the most common DNA and genes. The authors' filters were not applied to this entry. Here the sample has approximately 760,000 distinct CDR3 sequences; 25% occur a single time. The ten largest clones add up to roughly a tenth of the sample.

CDR1 and CDR2, per the germline V gene (reference sequence), are DFQATT and SNEGSKA. Spanning cysteine to phenylalanine, the CDR3 consists of 15 amino acids. Of the read, only the CDR3 DNA is kept; its 45 bases are in frame from base 1. V ends up 3 bases short and J 5 bases short, with an unmatched junction base count of 9. Systemically healthy Caucasian individuals from Russia, 35 to 40 in total and aged roughly 6 to 95 years, were included as donors. Each donor gave approximately 9.4 milliliters of peripheral blood, drawn into EDTA-treated Vacutainer tubes. PBMCs were isolated by Ficoll-Paque density-gradient centrifugation, with at least 7 million obtained per sample. Trizol reagent was used to extract total RNA from PBMCs, with at least 5 micrograms per sample. For every donor, an aliquot of PBMCs went through flow cytometry to measure the percentages of naive CD45RAhigh/CD27high T cells. The full study reports these points: Compared with the aged group, the long-lived group had more naive CD4+ T cells, fewer expanded clones and increased TCR diversity, suggesting age selection. Observed TCR beta diversity correlated strongly with the percentage of naive T cells measured by flow cytometry. Estimates of total diversity from one million sequenced T cells were regarded as lower bounds and underestimates. As age increased, observed TCR beta diversity per million T cells dropped in a roughly linear way, and a significant reduction was already evident by age around 41. Because the CMV infection status of the donors was unknown, age-related changes in expanded clonotypes may potentially have been confounded. Because profiling used bulk unsorted PBMCs, naive and antigen-experienced compartments could not be compared conclusively.

The same sample was also studied in work on T cells of mothers and their children. The other study reports the following: The donors were nine systemically healthy Caucasian individuals, made up of three mothers and their six children. cDNA synthesis consumed the entire amount of extracted RNA, loaded at about 1.6 ug RNA in each 15 ul reaction. In the second PCR, sample barcodes and 2-4 random nucleotides were introduced via the M1S primer. Each mother yielded over 8.5 million TCR beta CDR3 reads and each child roughly 3 million reads. TCR recombination output is similarly shaped by thymic selection in related and unrelated pairs, with a minor effect exerted by inherited differences. Normalized repertoire overlap was always slightly but never significantly higher in related than unrelated mother-child pairs. With a sensitivity of 90 to 100 clones per million clonotypes, no persistent microchimeric T cell clones were detected. Deep NGS was used in the study to compare the TCR beta repertoires of mothers and children and to look for features that separate related mother-child pairs from unrelated individuals. Mothers averaged 40 +/- 4 years of age and children averaged around 11 +/- 4 years. Libraries were sequenced on Illumina HiSeq 2000 with 100+100 nt paired-end reads after adapter ligation with NEBNext reagents. Mother and child libraries were prepared a month apart and sequenced in separate runs to prevent cross-contamination. Each donor had between roughly 450,000 and 2,300,000 distinct TCR beta clonotypes identified. Naive TCR beta clonotypes were estimated from low-frequency clonotypes matched to each donor's FACS-determined naive share, without sorting.

The TCR sequence derives from a boy aged 5-17 years in good health. This receptor chain uses TRBV20-1 and TRBJ2-3; a stretch of 9 junction bases matches TRBD2. Material for sequencing was blood. The bases are TGCAGTGCTAGTCGTCCTAGCGGGGTGGGAGATACGCAGTATTTT. Its product reads: CSASRPSGVGDTQYF.